Listed below are T cell receptor beta chains from one sample, sequenced in a study of CD4 T cells in relation to SARS-CoV-2 and coronaviruses. These receptors lack a known antigen. TCRdb's copy holds only in-frame clones and misses some; the assay was immunoSEQ multiplex PCR. The sample includes approximately 22,000 clones, 72% of them seen just once. The sample taken for sequencing was CD4+ T cells from PBMCs, cultured in vitro. The receptors here all came from a human donor in good health. Each CDR3 is given with its conserved first and last residue. Fields, in order: clone size, J gene, V gene, D gene, CDR3 DNA, CDR3 protein. The D gene is left open where the match is weak. Size values are once, few and many counts, or a class for expanded clones, and some rows have none.

clone_size: -; j_call: TRBJ2-6; v_call: TRBV19; d_call: TRBD2; cdr3_nt: TGTGCCAGTAGTAATCCGGGACTAGCGTTCCCTGGGGCCAACGTCCTGACTTTC; cdr3_aa: CASSNPGLAFPGANVLTF
clone_size: few; j_call: TRBJ1-2; v_call: TRBV19; d_call: TRBD1; cdr3_nt: TGTGCCAGTAGTCCAGGGGGAGGTAACTATGGCTACACCTTC; cdr3_aa: CASSPGGGNYGYTF
clone_size: -; j_call: TRBJ1-6; v_call: TRBV3-1/TRBV3-2; d_call: -; cdr3_nt: TGTGCCAGCAGCCAGCAGGGACTCAATTCACCCCTCCACTTT; cdr3_aa: CASSQQGLNSPLHF
clone_size: -; j_call: TRBJ2-5; v_call: TRBV5-5; d_call: -; cdr3_nt: TGTGCCAGCAGCTTGGACCCCGTCCCGAGGGAGACCCAGTACTTC; cdr3_aa: CASSLDPVPRETQYF
clone_size: -; j_call: TRBJ2-1; v_call: TRBV5-1; d_call: TRBD2; cdr3_nt: TGCGCCAGCAGTCCTAGCGGGAGAGGATCCTACAATGAGCAGTTCTTC; cdr3_aa: CASSPSGRGSYNEQFF
clone_size: once; j_call: TRBJ1-1; v_call: TRBV12-3/TRBV12-4; d_call: -; cdr3_nt: TGTGCCAGCAGGGTGGGGGGCACTGAAGCTTTCTTT; cdr3_aa: CASRVGGTEAFF
clone_size: -; j_call: TRBJ1-1; v_call: TRBV5-1; d_call: -; cdr3_nt: TGCGCCAGCAGCTTGGGAGACCCGAACACTGAAGCTTTCTTT; cdr3_aa: CASSLGDPNTEAFF
clone_size: -; j_call: TRBJ2-7; v_call: TRBV9; d_call: TRBD2; cdr3_nt: TGTGCCAGCAGCGTAGCGGGGGGAGCCCTCAGAGGGGACGAGCAGTACTTC; cdr3_aa: CASSVAGGALRGDEQYF
clone_size: once; j_call: TRBJ2-2; v_call: TRBV19; d_call: -; cdr3_nt: TGTGCCAGTAGTATTCGCTGGACGGCCACCGGGGAGCTGTTTTTT; cdr3_aa: CASSIRWTATGELFF
clone_size: -; j_call: TRBJ2-7; v_call: TRBV7-9; d_call: -; cdr3_nt: TGTGCCAGCAGCTTTACGTCGTACGAGCAGTACTTC; cdr3_aa: CASSFTSYEQYF
clone_size: -; j_call: TRBJ1-5; v_call: TRBV7-2; d_call: TRBD1; cdr3_nt: TGTGCCAGCAGATTCCAGGGGGGGCAGCCCCAGCATTTT; cdr3_aa: CASRFQGGQPQHF
clone_size: -; j_call: TRBJ1-2; v_call: TRBV4-1; d_call: -; cdr3_nt: TGCGCCAGCAGCCAAGGGCAGGGCCCGGGGGGCTACACCTTC; cdr3_aa: CASSQGQGPGGYTF
clone_size: -; j_call: TRBJ2-1; v_call: TRBV4-1; d_call: -; cdr3_nt: TGCGCCAGCAGCCGCCCGGGACGGAGCTCCTACAATGAGCAGTTCTTC; cdr3_aa: CASSRPGRSSYNEQFF
clone_size: -; j_call: TRBJ2-5; v_call: TRBV11-2; d_call: TRBD2; cdr3_nt: TGTGCCAGCAGCTTAGTAGGAGGGACTAGCGTGGGAGGGACCCAGTACTTC; cdr3_aa: CASSLVGGTSVGGTQYF
clone_size: -; j_call: TRBJ2-7; v_call: TRBV18; d_call: -; cdr3_nt: TGTGCCAGCTCCCCAGGGACGGGGCTTAGTTACGAGCAGTACTTC; cdr3_aa: CASSPGTGLSYEQYF
clone_size: -; j_call: TRBJ2-7; v_call: TRBV29-1; d_call: -; cdr3_nt: TGCAGCGTTGAGGGGCCGGGCAGGGAATCCGAGCAGTACTTC; cdr3_aa: CSVEGPGRESEQYF
clone_size: -; j_call: TRBJ1-1; v_call: TRBV29-1; d_call: TRBD1; cdr3_nt: TGCAGCGTTGGCCCCCCCTTACCTGGGACAGGAGTGAACACTGAAGCTTTCTTT; cdr3_aa: CSVGPPLPGTGVNTEAFF
clone_size: -; j_call: TRBJ2-2; v_call: TRBV6-2/TRBV6-3; d_call: -; cdr3_nt: TGTGCCAGCAGTTACTCGGGACTCCCCGAAATGAACACCGGGGAGCTGTTTTTT; cdr3_aa: CASSYSGLPEMNTGELFF
clone_size: -; j_call: TRBJ2-3; v_call: TRBV25-1; d_call: TRBD2; cdr3_nt: TGTGCCAGCAGTGGGGCCGGGGGGTCTAGCACAGATACGCAGTATTTT; cdr3_aa: CASSGAGGSSTDTQYF
clone_size: -; j_call: TRBJ1-1; v_call: TRBV6-6; d_call: TRBD1; cdr3_nt: TGTGCCAGCAGACAGGGGGAAGCTTTCTTT; cdr3_aa: CASRQGEAFF
clone_size: few; j_call: TRBJ1-5; v_call: TRBV18; d_call: -; cdr3_nt: TGTGCCAGCTCACCAAACGGGGAAGGCAATCAGCCCCAGCATTTT; cdr3_aa: CASSPNGEGNQPQHF
clone_size: -; j_call: TRBJ2-4; v_call: TRBV2; d_call: -; cdr3_nt: TGTGCCAGCACTGAGGGGGGACACATTCAGTACTTC; cdr3_aa: CASTEGGHIQYF
clone_size: -; j_call: TRBJ2-7; v_call: TRBV25-1; d_call: -; cdr3_nt: TGTGCCAGCAGTGCCCAGGGCACCTACGAGCAGTACTTC; cdr3_aa: CASSAQGTYEQYF
clone_size: -; j_call: TRBJ2-4; v_call: TRBV5-5; d_call: TRBD2; cdr3_nt: TGTGCCAGCAGCTTGGACGGACTAGATGGCCTAGGGGCCAAAAACATTCAGTACTTC; cdr3_aa: CASSLDGLDGLGAKNIQYF
clone_size: -; j_call: TRBJ2-7; v_call: TRBV6-2/TRBV6-3; d_call: -; cdr3_nt: TGTGCCAGCAGTTTGGACTCGCAGTACGAGCAGTACTTC; cdr3_aa: CASSLDSQYEQYF
clone_size: -; j_call: TRBJ1-4; v_call: TRBV5-1; d_call: -; cdr3_nt: TGCGCCAGCAGCTTGACAGGGATTAGTAATGAAAAACTGTTTTTT; cdr3_aa: CASSLTGISNEKLFF
clone_size: -; j_call: TRBJ2-1; v_call: TRBV7-9; d_call: TRBD1; cdr3_nt: TGTGCCAGCAGTCAATTCGGACAGGGGCGCTTAAATGAGCAGTTCTTC; cdr3_aa: CASSQFGQGRLNEQFF
clone_size: -; j_call: TRBJ2-3; v_call: TRBV4-2; d_call: TRBD1; cdr3_nt: TGTGCCAGCAGCCAAGTCGGGACAGGGGCTACAGATACGCAGTATTTT; cdr3_aa: CASSQVGTGATDTQYF
clone_size: -; j_call: TRBJ2-2; v_call: TRBV5-1; d_call: -; cdr3_nt: TGCGCCAGCAGCTTGGAGGTCACCGGGGAGCTGTTTTTT; cdr3_aa: CASSLEVTGELFF
clone_size: few; j_call: TRBJ2-2; v_call: TRBV6-4; d_call: -; cdr3_nt: TGTGCCAGCAGTGATCAGGGAACGAACACCGGGGAGCTGTTTTTT; cdr3_aa: CASSDQGTNTGELFF
clone_size: few; j_call: TRBJ1-5; v_call: TRBV7-9; d_call: TRBD1; cdr3_nt: TGTGCCAGCAGCTCTGGGGACAGGGGGCGCAATCAGCCCCAGCATTTT; cdr3_aa: CASSSGDRGRNQPQHF
clone_size: -; j_call: TRBJ1-6; v_call: TRBV18; d_call: TRBD1; cdr3_nt: TGTGCCAGCTCACCCGGGACAGGGGGCAATTCACCCCTCCACTTT; cdr3_aa: CASSPGTGGNSPLHF
clone_size: -; j_call: TRBJ2-1; v_call: TRBV7-9; d_call: -; cdr3_nt: TGTGCCAGCAGCTTGGAAAGCAATGAGCAGTTCTTC; cdr3_aa: CASSLESNEQFF
clone_size: -; j_call: TRBJ1-1; v_call: TRBV29-1; d_call: -; cdr3_nt: TGCAGCGTTGAGGGGACGGAGAACACTGAAGCTTTCTTT; cdr3_aa: CSVEGTENTEAFF
clone_size: -; j_call: TRBJ1-3; v_call: TRBV19; d_call: -; cdr3_nt: TGTGCCAGTAGTATATGGGGACAACTTTCTGGAAACACCATATATTTT; cdr3_aa: CASSIWGQLSGNTIYF
clone_size: -; j_call: TRBJ1-2; v_call: TRBV5-1; d_call: -; cdr3_nt: TGCGCCAGCAGCTTGGACATAAACTATGGCTACACCTTC; cdr3_aa: CASSLDINYGYTF
clone_size: once; j_call: TRBJ2-1; v_call: TRBV29-1; d_call: TRBD1; cdr3_nt: TGCAGCACCGCCGGGACAGAATACAATGAGCAGTTCTTC; cdr3_aa: CSTAGTEYNEQFF
clone_size: -; j_call: TRBJ2-3; v_call: TRBV2; d_call: TRBD2; cdr3_nt: TGTGCCAGCAGTACCCGGACTAGTGGTAGCACAGATACGCAGTATTTT; cdr3_aa: CASSTRTSGSTDTQYF
clone_size: once; j_call: TRBJ1-2; v_call: TRBV27; d_call: TRBD1; cdr3_nt: TGTGCCAGCAGTTTATCTCCGGGACAGGGGCGACGTCTTTTC; cdr3_aa: CASSLSPGQGRRLF
clone_size: once; j_call: TRBJ2-2; v_call: TRBV5-8; d_call: TRBD2; cdr3_nt: TGTGCCAGCAGCTTGCCGAGACTAGCGGTATATGAAGGCGGGGAGCTGTTTTTT; cdr3_aa: CASSLPRLAVYEGGELFF
clone_size: -; j_call: TRBJ1-5; v_call: TRBV25-1; d_call: -; cdr3_nt: TGTGCCAGCAGTGAATTTGGTGGGGGCAATCAGCCCCAGCATTTT; cdr3_aa: CASSEFGGGNQPQHF
clone_size: once; j_call: TRBJ1-5; v_call: TRBV2; d_call: TRBD1; cdr3_nt: TGTGCCAGCAGCGCCACAGGGGGCCACCAGCCCCAGCATTTT; cdr3_aa: CASSATGGHQPQHF
clone_size: -; j_call: TRBJ2-7; v_call: TRBV18; d_call: -; cdr3_nt: TGTGCCAGCTCACCAAGGCGGGACTACGAGCAGTACTTC; cdr3_aa: CASSPRRDYEQYF
clone_size: few; j_call: TRBJ2-7; v_call: TRBV7-2; d_call: TRBD1; cdr3_nt: TGTGCCAGCAGCAACCGACAGGGGGCGTGGGAGCAGTACTTC; cdr3_aa: CASSNRQGAWEQYF
clone_size: -; j_call: TRBJ1-1; v_call: TRBV2; d_call: TRBD1; cdr3_nt: TGTGCCAGCAGACCCGGCAGGGGGGCGAACACTGAAGCTTTCTTT; cdr3_aa: CASRPGRGANTEAFF
clone_size: few; j_call: TRBJ1-1; v_call: TRBV5-1; d_call: TRBD1; cdr3_nt: TGCGCCAGCACTTGGACAGGGGAACCGCCTATCAAAGCTTTCTTT; cdr3_aa: CASTWTGEPPIKAFF
clone_size: -; j_call: TRBJ2-7; v_call: TRBV6-2/TRBV6-3; d_call: TRBD1; cdr3_nt: TGTGCCAGCAGTTACTCCTACAGGGGAACCGAGCAGTACTTC; cdr3_aa: CASSYSYRGTEQYF
clone_size: -; j_call: TRBJ2-1; v_call: TRBV5-1; d_call: TRBD2; cdr3_nt: TGCGCCAGCAGCGGGGGGGATGAGCAGTTCTTC; cdr3_aa: CASSGGDEQFF
clone_size: -; j_call: TRBJ1-4; v_call: TRBV19; d_call: -; cdr3_nt: TGTGCCAGTAGTATTGGCGGGCTAATGGAAAAACTGTTTTTT; cdr3_aa: CASSIGGLMEKLFF
clone_size: -; j_call: TRBJ2-7; v_call: TRBV3-1/TRBV3-2; d_call: -; cdr3_nt: TGTGCCAGCAGCGCTGGGGGCGGGATCGGGACCTACGAGCAGTACTTC; cdr3_aa: CASSAGGGIGTYEQYF
clone_size: -; j_call: TRBJ2-1; v_call: TRBV5-4; d_call: -; cdr3_nt: TGTGCCAGCTCGCCCCGGTCAGGAGCGTACAATGAGCAGTTCTTC; cdr3_aa: CASSPRSGAYNEQFF
clone_size: -; j_call: TRBJ1-2; v_call: TRBV7-2; d_call: TRBD1; cdr3_nt: TGTGCCAGCAGCTCCTATGGACAGGGCAGTATAGACGGCTACACCTTC; cdr3_aa: CASSSYGQGSIDGYTF
clone_size: -; j_call: TRBJ1-2; v_call: TRBV11-3; d_call: TRBD1; cdr3_nt: TGTGCCAGCAGCTTAGCCAGGGACAGGGGCAATGGCTACACCTTC; cdr3_aa: CASSLARDRGNGYTF
clone_size: once; j_call: TRBJ2-3; v_call: TRBV5-1; d_call: -; cdr3_nt: TGCGCCAGCAGCCGTGGGCAAGCGGAGGGCACAGATACGCAGTATTTT; cdr3_aa: CASSRGQAEGTDTQYF
clone_size: -; j_call: TRBJ2-2; v_call: TRBV7-8; d_call: TRBD2; cdr3_nt: TGTGCCAGCAGCCGCGGACTAGCGGGAGGTGGAACCGGGGAGCTGTTTTTT; cdr3_aa: CASSRGLAGGGTGELFF
clone_size: -; j_call: TRBJ2-7; v_call: TRBV6-2/TRBV6-3; d_call: -; cdr3_nt: TGTGCCAGCAGTTACTCGCATAGGAAACCCTCCTACGAGCAGTACTTC; cdr3_aa: CASSYSHRKPSYEQYF
clone_size: once; j_call: TRBJ1-1; v_call: TRBV19; d_call: -; cdr3_nt: TGTGCCAGTAGTATAACGGCTTTGAACACTGAAGCTTTCTTT; cdr3_aa: CASSITALNTEAFF
clone_size: once; j_call: TRBJ1-1; v_call: TRBV6-5; d_call: -; cdr3_nt: TGTGCCAGCAATACAGGGTTGGTCACTGAAGCTTTCTTT; cdr3_aa: CASNTGLVTEAFF